This TCR beta chain was sequenced in a study of metastatic and nonmetastatic thyroid tumors. For the study at large: The study looked at repertoires side by side in blood and in tumor or nodule tissue from malignant and benign thyroid patients.

This CDR3 contains 15 residues. Germline V CDR1 and CDR2: SGHTA, FQGTGA. Deletions cut 3 bases from V and 4 bases from J, with 12 bases between. Prior to thyroid surgery, none of the patients had received any treatment. This clone was seen repeatedly, ten times or more. TCRdb re-clonotyped the PCR reads via MiXCR. The repertoire includes about 60,000 clones, 15% to 20% of them detected once, and just under 9.5% sits in the top ten. The chain links TRBV7-3 to TRBJ1-4; no reliable D call. Sequencing input: blood. This TCR came from a male donor with papillary thyroid cancer or a benign thyroid nodule (not recorded which). Some clones in this sample may be carry-over from other donors' samples. This chain's CDR3 is CASSFEKMLNEKLFF. The CDR3 bases are TGTGCCAGCAGCTTTGAGAAGATGCTTAATGAAAAACTGTTTTTT. Using reference TRBV7-3 and TRBJ1-4 for the parts outside the CDR3, the full variable domain is GAGVSQTPSNKVTEKGKYVELRCDPISGHTALYWYRQSLGQGPEFLIYFQGTGAADDSGLPNDRFFAVRPEGSVSTLKIQRTERGDSAVYLCASSFEKMLNEKLFFGSGTQLSVL.